The 2 T cell receptor beta chains reported below all come from one sample, sequenced in a study of blood T cells in healthy people across ages. It was with a sample-barcoded 5' primer and a J-beta primer mix that a second PCR of roughly 7 to 12 cycles was run. TCRdb reprocessed the 5' RACE reads via MiXCR and lists one record per CDR3 protein. Counted here are about 970,000 distinct CDR3 sequences, roughly 51% occurring once; the ten biggest clones make up roughly a fifth. The specimen sequenced was blood. Receptors were obtained from a woman aged 60 to 75 in good health.

This clonotype was seen a few times. V gene TRBV6-5 combines with J gene TRBJ2-1; TRBD2 is a possible D gene (6 bases). The germline V gene encodes CDR1 MNHEY and CDR2 SVGAGI. The CDR3 is 13 residues long. The ends were cut back, 0 bases at V and 7 bases at J, with 7 bases in the middle. CDR3 bases: TGTGCCAGCAGTTACTCCAGCGGGAATGAGCAGTTCTTC. It codes for CASSYSSGNEQFF.

The chain carries TRBV20-1 and TRBJ2-5; D possibly uses TRBD1 or TRBD2 (5 bases each). Germline V lookup: CDR1 DFQATT, CDR2 SNEGSKA (reference sequence). This CDR3 is 13 amino acids long. Trimming removed 8 bases at V and 1 base at J, with 14 bases between. The CDR3 is CSTPGRTQETQYF. The CDR3 nucleotides read TGCAGTACCCCGGGACGGACCCAAGAGACCCAGTACTTC.